Sequencing of this T cell receptor (beta chain) was carried out in a study of shared clonotypes between healthy human individuals. Background on the study: Per donor, three plates held CD4 naive cells, three held CD4 memory, two held CD8 naive and one held CD8 memory.

About this clone itself: This specimen includes other DNA sequences encoding the same CDR3.

Using immunoSEQ multiplex PCR, the repertoire was profiled, and TCRdb retains in-frame clones only, with some absent. This table holds roughly 2.2 million clones, approximately 95% found once. Germline CDR1 is SGHRS and CDR2 is YFSETQ. V lost 2 bases, J lost 5 bases, and 6 bases stayed unmatched. The CDR3 runs 16 residues. This TCR came from a man younger than 30 in good health. Some clones in this sample may be carry-over from other donors' samples. The sequencing sample was made of naive CD4+ T cells from PBMCs. The subset was: CD45RA+ positively selected. The rearrangement links TRBV5-1 to TRBJ2-1; 11 bases are shared with TRBD2. As DNA, the CDR3 is TGCGCCAGCAGCTTCAAAATAGCGGGAGGGGACAATGAGCAGTTCTTC. Its protein product is CASSFKIAGGDNEQFF.